This TCR beta chain was profiled in a study of blood T cell repertoires in COVID-19. The data were produced by immunoSEQ multiplex PCR, yet TCRdb's version contains in-frame clones alone and is incomplete. The sample carries fewer than 200,000 clones, over 80% recorded once. Germline loops: CDR1 SGHNT, CDR2 YENEEA. This CDR3 has 16 residues. The V segment lost 6 bases and the J segment 8 bases; nucleotides outside the gene matches: 14. The specimen sequenced was peripheral blood. The TCR sequence derives from an older woman with COVID-19, enrolled during active disease. The V call is TRBV11-3, the J call TRBJ2-1, with 9 bases that match TRBD2. This chain's CDR3 is CASSLTSGLVGDEQFF. CDR3 coding DNA: TGTGCCAGCAGTTTAACTAGCGGGTTAGTTGGGGATGAGCAGTTCTTC.